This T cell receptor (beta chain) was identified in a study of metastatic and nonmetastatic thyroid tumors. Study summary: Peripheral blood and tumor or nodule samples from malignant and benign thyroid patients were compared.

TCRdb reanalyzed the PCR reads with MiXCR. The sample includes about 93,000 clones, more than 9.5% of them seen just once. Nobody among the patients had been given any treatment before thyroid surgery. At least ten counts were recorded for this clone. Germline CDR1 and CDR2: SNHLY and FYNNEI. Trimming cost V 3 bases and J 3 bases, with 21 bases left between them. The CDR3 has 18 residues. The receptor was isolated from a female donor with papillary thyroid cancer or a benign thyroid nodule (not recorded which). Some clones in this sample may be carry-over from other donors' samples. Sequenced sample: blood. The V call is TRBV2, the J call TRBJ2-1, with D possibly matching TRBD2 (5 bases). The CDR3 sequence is CASSDPREGAIIYNEQFF. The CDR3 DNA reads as TGTGCCAGCAGTGACCCGAGAGAGGGAGCGATCATCTACAATGAGCAGTTCTTC.